The clone carrying this T cell receptor (beta chain) was observed at least ten times. Its specificity is not known. Germline trimming cut 5 bases from V and 1 base from J; bases unmatched to any gene: 6. This CDR3 is built from 15 residues. This sample is part of a study of early T cells in non-severe SARS-CoV-2 infection. The overall study: Chains were unpaired, as sequencing was done on bulk RNA from unsorted whole blood. Study-level findings and limits: Anti-spike CD8 responses were favored by VDJdb matching, which missed private and CD4 specificities.

Individual cDNA molecules carried attached unique molecular identifiers. MiXCR was run by TCRdb on the 5' RACE reads, yielding one entry per CDR3 protein. The table shows more than 40,000 distinct CDR3 sequences, with about 7% occurring only once. The chain uses TRBV12-3 or TRBV12-4 and TRBJ1-1; TRBD1 aligns across 8 bases. This TCR was sampled from an adult who was a healthcare worker with PCR-confirmed SARS-CoV-2 infection or an uninfected control (not recorded which). Sequencing used whole blood. The CDR3 nucleotides are TGTGCCAGCAGTGGAAAAGGACAGGGGAACACTGAAGCTTTCTTT. Its translation: CASSGKGQGNTEAFF.